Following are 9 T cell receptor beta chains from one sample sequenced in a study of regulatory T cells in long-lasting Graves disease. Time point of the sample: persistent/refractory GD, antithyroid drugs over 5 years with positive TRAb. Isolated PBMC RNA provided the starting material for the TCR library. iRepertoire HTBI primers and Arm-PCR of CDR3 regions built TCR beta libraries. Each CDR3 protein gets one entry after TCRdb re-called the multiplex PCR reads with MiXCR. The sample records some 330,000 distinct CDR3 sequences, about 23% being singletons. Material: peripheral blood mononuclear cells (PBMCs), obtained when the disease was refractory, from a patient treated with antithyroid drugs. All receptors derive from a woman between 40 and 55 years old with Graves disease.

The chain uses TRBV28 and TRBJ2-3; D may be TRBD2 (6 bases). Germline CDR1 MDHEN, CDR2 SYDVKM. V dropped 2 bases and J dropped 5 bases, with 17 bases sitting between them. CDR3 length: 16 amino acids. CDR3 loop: CASSLAAVPGGDTQYF. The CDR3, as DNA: TGTGCCAGCAGTTTAGCCGCGGTCCCCGGGGGAGATACGCAGTATTTT.

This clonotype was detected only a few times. CDR3 DNA: TGTGCCAGCAGCTCTGTTCCGCGGGAGGGCAGCCACGAGCAGTACTTC. This encodes CASSSVPREGSHEQYF. The chain links TRBV11-2 to TRBJ2-7; TRBD2 matches 9 bases. Per the germline V gene, CDR1 is SGHAT and CDR2 is FQNNGV. J was trimmed by 5 bases and V by 4 bases; bases with no gene match: 12. The CDR3 totals 16 residues.

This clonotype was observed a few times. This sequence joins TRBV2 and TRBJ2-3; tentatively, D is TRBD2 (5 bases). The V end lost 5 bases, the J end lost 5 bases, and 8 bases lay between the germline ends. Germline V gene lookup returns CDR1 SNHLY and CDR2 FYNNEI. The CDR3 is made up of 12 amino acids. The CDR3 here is CASSLRGDTQYF. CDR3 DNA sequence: TGTGCCAGCAGTTTACGGGGAGATACGCAGTATTTT.

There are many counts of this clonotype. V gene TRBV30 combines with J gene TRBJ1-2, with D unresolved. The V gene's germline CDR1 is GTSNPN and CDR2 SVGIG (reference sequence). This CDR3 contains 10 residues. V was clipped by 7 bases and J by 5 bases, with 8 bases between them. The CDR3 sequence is CALFLYGYTF. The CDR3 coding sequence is TGTGCCTTGTTCCTATATGGCTACACCTTC.

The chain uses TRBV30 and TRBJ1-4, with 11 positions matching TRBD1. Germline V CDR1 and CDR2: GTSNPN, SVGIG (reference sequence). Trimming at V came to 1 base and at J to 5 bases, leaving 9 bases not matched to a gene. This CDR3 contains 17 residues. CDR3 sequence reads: CAWSAKPGDRGNEKLFF. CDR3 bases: TGTGCCTGGAGTGCTAAACCGGGGGACAGGGGGAATGAAAAACTGTTTTTT.

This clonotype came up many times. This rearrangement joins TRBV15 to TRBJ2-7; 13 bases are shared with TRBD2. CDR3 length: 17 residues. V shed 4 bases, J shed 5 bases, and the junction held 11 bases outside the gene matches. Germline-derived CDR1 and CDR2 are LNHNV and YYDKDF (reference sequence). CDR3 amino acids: CATSTSPGTSGNHEQYF. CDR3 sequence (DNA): TGTGCCACCAGCACCTCACCCGGGACTAGCGGGAACCACGAGCAGTACTTC.

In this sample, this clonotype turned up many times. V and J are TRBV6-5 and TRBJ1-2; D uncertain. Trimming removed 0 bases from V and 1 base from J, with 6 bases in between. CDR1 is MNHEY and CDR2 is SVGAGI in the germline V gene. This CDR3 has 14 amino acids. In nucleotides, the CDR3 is TGTGCCAGCAGTTACTCGACCCATAACTATGGCTACACCTTC. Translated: CASSYSTHNYGYTF.

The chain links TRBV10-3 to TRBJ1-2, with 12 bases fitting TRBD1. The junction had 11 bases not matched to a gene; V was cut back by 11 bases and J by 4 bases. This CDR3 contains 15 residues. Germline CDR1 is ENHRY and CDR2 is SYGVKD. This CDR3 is CAVEGGQGASYGYTF. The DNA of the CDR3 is TGTGCCGTCGAAGGGGGACAGGGGGCGTCCTATGGCTACACCTTC.

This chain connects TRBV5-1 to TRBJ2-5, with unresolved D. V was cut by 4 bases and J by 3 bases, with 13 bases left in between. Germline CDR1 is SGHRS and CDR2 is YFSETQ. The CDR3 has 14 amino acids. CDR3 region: CASSDGRSEETQYF. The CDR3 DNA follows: TGCGCCAGCAGCGATGGCCGGTCGGAAGAGACCCAGTACTTC. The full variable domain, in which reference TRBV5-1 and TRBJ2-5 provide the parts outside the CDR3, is KAGVTQTPRYLIKTRGQQVTLSCSPISGHRSVSWYQQTPGQGLQFLFEYFSETQRNKGNFPGRFSGRQFSNSRSEMNVSTLELGDSALYLCASSDGRSEETQYFGPGTRLLVL.